These T cell receptor beta chains were read from a single sample in a study of a mutant IDH1 vaccine in newly diagnosed glioma. The repertoire was sequenced with immunoSEQ multiplex PCR; TCRdb's copy has only in-frame clones and lacks some. The sample has roughly 86,000 clones; about 81% are singletons. Antigen specificity for these receptors is unknown. The starting material was PBMCs, obtained from a glioma patient whose treatment included an IDH1 peptide vaccine. The receptors originated from a man in his forties with glioma. The CDR3 runs from the conserved cysteine through the conserved F or W. Fields, in order: D gene, J gene, clone size, V gene, CDR3 DNA, CDR3 protein. The D gene is left open where the match is weak. Clone sizes are given selectively: once, few, many, or a class where the clone is expanded.

>-|TRBJ1-1|few|TRBV7-2
TGTGCCAGCAGCTTATGGCAGAACACTGAAGCTTTCTTT
CASSLWQNTEAFF
>-|TRBJ2-7|-|TRBV11-1
TGTGCCAGCAGCTTAAGGGCGGGGGCGCGTATCTACGAGCAGTACTTC
CASSLRAGARIYEQYF
>TRBD2|TRBJ2-7|-|TRBV27
TGTGCCAGCAGCTTGGGCCGCCGAGGAGCGGGAGGGATCTACGAGCAGTACTTC
CASSLGRRGAGGIYEQYF
>-|TRBJ2-1|-|TRBV19
TGTGCCAGTACCCTTACTCCGTTCGGAAATGAGCAGTTCTTC
CASTLTPFGNEQFF
>TRBD1|TRBJ2-7|few|TRBV11-3
TGTGCCAGCAGCCCCCCATGTATTTGTTGGACAGGGGGGATCTTCTACGAGCAGTACTTC
CASSPPCICWTGGIFYEQYF
>-|TRBJ1-6|-|TRBV23-1
TGCGCCAGCAGTCATGGAAATGATTCACCCCTCCACTTT
CASSHGNDSPLHF
>-|TRBJ2-3|-|TRBV11-2
TGTGCCAGCAGCGTGCCGGGGTCCCCTGGAAGCACAGATACGCAGTATTTT
CASSVPGSPGSTDTQYF
>TRBD1|TRBJ2-7|once|TRBV6-5
TGTGCCAGCAGTTACGGAGGACAGGCCTACGAGCAGTACTTC
CASSYGGQAYEQYF
>TRBD1|TRBJ2-4|-|TRBV7-2
TGTGCCAGCAGCGGACAACAGGGGCCGAAAAACATTCAGTACTTC
CASSGQQGPKNIQYF
>-|TRBJ1-1|-|TRBV28
TGTGCCAGCAGTTTATCGGGGTTGAACACTGAAGCTTTCTTT
CASSLSGLNTEAFF
>TRBD2|TRBJ2-7|-|TRBV29-1
TGCAGCGTAGCCGGACTAGCGGGAGAGGGACATACCTACGAGCAGTACTTC
CSVAGLAGEGHTYEQYF
>TRBD1|TRBJ1-2|-|TRBV18
TGTGCCAGCTCACCACCACGGACAGGGGGAAACGAATATGGCTACACCTTC
CASSPPRTGGNEYGYTF
>-|TRBJ2-1|-|TRBV6-6
TGTGCCAGCAGTTGGGTCAGGAGTGAGCAGTTCTTC
CASSWVRSEQFF
>-|TRBJ2-3|few|TRBV5-1
TGCGCCAGCAGCTTAACCGGGACTGGAAGAGATACGCAGTATTTT
CASSLTGTGRDTQYF
>TRBD2|TRBJ2-7|few|TRBV7-9
TGTGCCAGCAGCTTAACGGCTAGCGGGGGCGAGCAGTACTTC
CASSLTASGGEQYF
>-|TRBJ2-7|-|TRBV7-4
TGTGCCAGCACCTTATTACGTTCTCAGTACTTC
CASTLLRSQYF
>-|TRBJ1-2|-|TRBV9
TGTGCCAGCAGCCCGGTGGGGCTCCCGAACTATGGCTACACCTTC
CASSPVGLPNYGYTF
>-|TRBJ2-3|-|TRBV5-1
TGCGCCAGCAGCCTAAGTCTCCAGCGACCCACAGATACGCAGTATTTT
CASSLSLQRPTDTQYF
>TRBD1|TRBJ2-3|many|TRBV6-4
TGTGCCAGCAGTGACGCAGGGGGCGCGACAGATACGCAGTATTTT
CASSDAGGATDTQYF
>TRBD2|TRBJ2-3|few|TRBV27
TGTGCCAGCAGTTTACCCAGGACTAGCGGGAGGCGGGTGGATACGCAGTATTTT
CASSLPRTSGRRVDTQYF
>TRBD1|TRBJ1-2|-|TRBV10-3
TGTGCCAGCGCGGGACAGGGGTCTGGCTACACCTTC
CASAGQGSGYTF
>-|TRBJ2-7|once|TRBV10-3
TGTGCCATCAGTGAGCAGAGGGTAGAGGGACCTCTCGAGCAGTACTTC
CAISEQRVEGPLEQYF
>-|TRBJ1-4|-|TRBV7-9
TGTGCCAGCAGCTTAGCGACTAATGAAAAACTGTTTTTT
CASSLATNEKLFF
>-|TRBJ1-1|-|TRBV19
TGTGCCAGTAGCCCCAGGGTGAACACTGAAGCTTTCTTT
CASSPRVNTEAFF
>TRBD2|TRBJ2-3|-|TRBV2
TGTGCCAGCAGTGAAAGGCTAGCGGGGGATTTCACAGATACGCAGTATTTT
CASSERLAGDFTDTQYF
>TRBD2|TRBJ2-7|-|TRBV5-6
TGTGCCAGCAGCTTAAGCGGGAGGGCCTACGAGCAGTACTTC
CASSLSGRAYEQYF
>TRBD1|TRBJ1-2|-|TRBV5-1
TGCGCCAGCAGCTTGCCAGACAGGGGCGGCTACACCTTC
CASSLPDRGGYTF
>TRBD1|TRBJ1-2|-|TRBV7-9
TGTGCCAGCAGCTTAGCGATACAGGGGGCCTATGGCTACACCTTC
CASSLAIQGAYGYTF
>-|TRBJ2-7|-|TRBV25-1
TGTGCCAGCCGGCGGTCCGGGGGCATCGACGAGCAGTACTTC
CASRRSGGIDEQYF
>-|TRBJ2-7|once|TRBV7-9
TGTGCCAGCAGCTCCAAGGGGTACGAGCAGTACTTC
CASSSKGYEQYF
>-|TRBJ1-1|-|TRBV11-2
TGTGCCAGCAGCTTCCAGGGCGGCACTGAAGCTTTCTTT
CASSFQGGTEAFF
>-|TRBJ1-1|-|TRBV30
TGTGCCTGGATCTGGACTGCCATGAACACTGAAGCTTTCTTT
CAWIWTAMNTEAFF
>TRBD1|TRBJ1-2|-|TRBV28
TGTGCCAGCAGTTTAGTTCAGGGGGCCGCCGAGCGTGGCTACACCTTC
CASSLVQGAAERGYTF
>-|TRBJ2-1|-|TRBV28
TGTGCCAGCAGTCCGTTAGGGCGGGGATCCTACAATGAGCAGTTCTTC
CASSPLGRGSYNEQFF
>TRBD1|TRBJ1-6|-|TRBV4-1
TGCGCCAGCAGCCCATCGGACAGGGGGAGCTCCTATAATTCACCCCTCCACTTT
CASSPSDRGSSYNSPLHF
>-|TRBJ2-1|-|TRBV4-3
TGCGCCAGCAGCCAAGAAGGACGGACCAGCTCCTACAATGAGCAGTTCTTC
CASSQEGRTSSYNEQFF
>-|TRBJ1-1|large|TRBV10-3
TGTGCCATCAACGTCGGGGGGAACACTGAAGCTTTCTTT
CAINVGGNTEAFF
>TRBD1|TRBJ1-4|-|TRBV6-1
TGTGCCAGCAGTGGGTCTAGACAGGGTCTGCCTAATGAAAAACTGTTTTTT
CASSGSRQGLPNEKLFF
>TRBD1|TRBJ1-3|medium-sized|TRBV6-5
TGTGCCAGCAGTGCCGGGACAGCGGTAAACACCATATATTTT
CASSAGTAVNTIYF
>-|TRBJ2-1|-|TRBV2
TGTGCCAGCAAAGGCGCGGATTCCTACAATGAGCAGTTCTTC
CASKGADSYNEQFF
>-|TRBJ2-1|-|TRBV6-6
TGTGCCAGCAGTTACAGGTCATCCTACAATGAGCAGTTCTTC
CASSYRSSYNEQFF
>TRBD1|TRBJ2-3|-|TRBV7-2
TGTGCCAGCAGCCCCAGTACAGGGGGCACAGATACGCAGTATTTT
CASSPSTGGTDTQYF